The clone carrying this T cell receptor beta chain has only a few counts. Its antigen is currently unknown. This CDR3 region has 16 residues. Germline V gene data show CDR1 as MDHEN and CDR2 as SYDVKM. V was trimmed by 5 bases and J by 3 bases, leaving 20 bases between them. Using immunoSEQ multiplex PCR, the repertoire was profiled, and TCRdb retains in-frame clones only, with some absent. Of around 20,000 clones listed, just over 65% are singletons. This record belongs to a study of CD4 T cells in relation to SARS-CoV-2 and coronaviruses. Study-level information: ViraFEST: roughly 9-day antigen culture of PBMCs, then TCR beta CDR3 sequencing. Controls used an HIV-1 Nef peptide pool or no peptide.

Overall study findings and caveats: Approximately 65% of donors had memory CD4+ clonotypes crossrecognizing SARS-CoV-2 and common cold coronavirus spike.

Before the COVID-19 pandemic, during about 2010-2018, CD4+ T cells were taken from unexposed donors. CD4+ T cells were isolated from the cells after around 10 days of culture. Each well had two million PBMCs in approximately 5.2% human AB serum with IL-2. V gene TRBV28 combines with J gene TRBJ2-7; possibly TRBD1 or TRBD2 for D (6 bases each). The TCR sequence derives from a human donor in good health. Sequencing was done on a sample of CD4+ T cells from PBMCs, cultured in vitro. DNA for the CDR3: TGTGCCAGCAGTCCGACAGGAGGGAGAGGACACTACGAGCAGTACTTC. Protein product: CASSPTGGRGHYEQYF.